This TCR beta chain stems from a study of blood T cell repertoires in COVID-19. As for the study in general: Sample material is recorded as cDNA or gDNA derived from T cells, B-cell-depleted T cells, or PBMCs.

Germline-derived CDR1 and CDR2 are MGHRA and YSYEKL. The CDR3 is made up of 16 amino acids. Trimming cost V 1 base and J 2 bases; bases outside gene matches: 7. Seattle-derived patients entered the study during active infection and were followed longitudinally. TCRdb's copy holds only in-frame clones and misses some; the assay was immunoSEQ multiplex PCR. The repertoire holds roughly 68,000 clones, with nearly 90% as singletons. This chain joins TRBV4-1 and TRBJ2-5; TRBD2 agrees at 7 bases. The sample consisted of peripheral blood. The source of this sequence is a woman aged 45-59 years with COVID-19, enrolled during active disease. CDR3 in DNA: TGCGCCAGCAGCCAAGGATTCGGGACTATTCAAGAGACCCAGTACTTC. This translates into CASSQGFGTIQETQYF.